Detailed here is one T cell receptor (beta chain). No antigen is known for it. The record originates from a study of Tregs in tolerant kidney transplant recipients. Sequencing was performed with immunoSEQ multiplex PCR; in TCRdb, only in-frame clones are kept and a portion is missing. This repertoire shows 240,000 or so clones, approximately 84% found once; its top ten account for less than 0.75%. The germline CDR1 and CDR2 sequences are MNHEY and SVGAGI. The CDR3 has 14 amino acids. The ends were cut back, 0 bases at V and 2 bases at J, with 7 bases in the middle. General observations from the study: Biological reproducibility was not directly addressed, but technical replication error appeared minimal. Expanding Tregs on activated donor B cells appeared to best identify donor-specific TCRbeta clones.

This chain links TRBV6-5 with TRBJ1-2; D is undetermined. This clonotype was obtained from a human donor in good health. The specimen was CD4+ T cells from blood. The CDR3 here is CASSYSRVNYGYTF. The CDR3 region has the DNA TGTGCCAGCAGTTACTCGCGCGTGAACTATGGCTACACCTTC.